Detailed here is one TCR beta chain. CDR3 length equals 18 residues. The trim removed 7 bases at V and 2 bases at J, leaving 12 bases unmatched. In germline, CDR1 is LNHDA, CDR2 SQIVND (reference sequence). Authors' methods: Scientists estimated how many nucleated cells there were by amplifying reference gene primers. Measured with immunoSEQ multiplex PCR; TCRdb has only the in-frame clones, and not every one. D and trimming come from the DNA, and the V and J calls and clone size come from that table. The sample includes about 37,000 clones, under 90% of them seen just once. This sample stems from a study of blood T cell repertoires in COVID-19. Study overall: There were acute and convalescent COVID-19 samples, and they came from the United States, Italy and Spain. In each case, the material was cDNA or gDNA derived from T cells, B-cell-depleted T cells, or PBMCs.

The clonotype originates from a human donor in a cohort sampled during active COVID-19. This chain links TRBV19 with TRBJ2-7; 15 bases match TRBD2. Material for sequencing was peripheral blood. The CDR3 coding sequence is TGTGCCAGTACCCTAGGGACTAGCGGGAGGCGGCTTCCCTACGAGCAGTACTTC. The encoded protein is CASTLGTSGRRLPYEQYF.